The rows below give T cell receptor beta chains drawn from one sample of a study of response to subunit inactivated influenza vaccine. TCRdb reanalysed the RT-PCR reads using MiXCR and keeps one entry per CDR3 protein. The repertoire includes 700,000 to 900,000 distinct CDR3 sequences, approximately 21% of them detected once, and roughly 10% sits in the top ten. The material was PBMCs from blood, obtained more than 4 days after vaccination. These receptors all come from a man in his forties or fifties who received an inactivated influenza vaccine. CDR3s include the opening cysteine and the closing phenylalanine or tryptophan.

>TRBV20-1|TRBJ1-1
CSASSSFAEAFF
>TRBV7-3|TRBJ2-1
CASSLSDVGNEQFF
>TRBV20-1|TRBJ1-2
CSATGTANYGYTF
>TRBV7-9|TRBJ2-3
CASSVSGPSTDTQYF
>TRBV20-1|TRBJ2-7
CSARPRGGDDKQYF
>TRBV6-4|TRBJ2-1
CASSDSTRNEQFF
>TRBV20-1|TRBJ2-1
CSASNAGGSYNEQFF
>TRBV6-5|TRBJ2-4
CASSYKDRLAKNIQYF
>TRBV28|TRBJ2-4
CASSAPGTGLNIQYF
>TRBV7-2|TRBJ2-3
CASSLVSLDTQYF
>TRBV6-5|TRBJ2-7
CASSSLGLAGGFYEQYF
>TRBV6-1|TRBJ1-1
CASSPGGGGYTEAFF
>TRBV12-3/TRBV12-4|TRBJ2-1
CASRVRGGVANEQFF
>TRBV12-3/TRBV12-4|TRBJ2-7
CASSLSAFGYEQYF
>TRBV7-2|TRBJ2-7
CASSPRQSLNEQYF
>TRBV7-9|TRBJ1-4
CASSLTGQATNEKLFF
>TRBV12-3/TRBV12-4|TRBJ2-1
CASSPNGARNNEQFF
>TRBV12-3/TRBV12-4|TRBJ1-5
CASSPRTGPSAAQHF
>TRBV10-3|TRBJ2-7
CAISGDFTSSYEQYF
>TRBV6-1|TRBJ2-5
CATVLAASGETQYF
>TRBV4-3|TRBJ1-6
CASSQDSRESYNSPLHF
>TRBV6-5|TRBJ1-2
CASSYTGGPNGYTF
>TRBV2|TRBJ1-5
CASRPVRTGNSNQPQHF
>TRBV12-3/TRBV12-4|TRBJ2-1
CASSLSAASSYNEQFF